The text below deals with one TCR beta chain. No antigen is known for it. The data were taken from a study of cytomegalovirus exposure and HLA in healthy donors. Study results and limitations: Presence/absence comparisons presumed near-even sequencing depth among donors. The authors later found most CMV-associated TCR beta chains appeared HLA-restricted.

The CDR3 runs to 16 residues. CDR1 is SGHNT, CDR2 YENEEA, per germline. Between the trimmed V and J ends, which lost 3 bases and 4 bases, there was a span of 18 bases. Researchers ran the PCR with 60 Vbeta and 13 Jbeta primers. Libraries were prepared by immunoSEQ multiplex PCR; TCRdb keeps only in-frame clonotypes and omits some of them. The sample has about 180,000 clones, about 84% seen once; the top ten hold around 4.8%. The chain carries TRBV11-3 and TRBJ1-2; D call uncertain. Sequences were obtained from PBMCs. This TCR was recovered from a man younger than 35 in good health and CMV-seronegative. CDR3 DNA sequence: TGTGCCAGCAGCTTCGCTCCCGGAGGTGCGATCTATGGCTACACCTTC. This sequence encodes CASSFAPGGAIYGYTF.